These 18 T cell receptor beta chains were sequenced from one sample in a study of control samples from healthy donors and cancer patients. Repertoires were generated with immunoSEQ multiplex PCR, while TCRdb's copy carries only in-frame clones and drops some. The sample table includes fewer than 250,000 clones. The sample taken for sequencing was blood. Source of these receptors: a woman in her 30s in good health.

The chain couples TRBV28 to TRBJ1-4; D is uncertain. Trimming took off 0 bases at V and 3 bases at J, with 5 bases between the two ends. The length of the CDR3 is 14 residues. CDR1 MDHEN and CDR2 SYDVKM come from the germline V gene. This chain's CDR3 is CASSLWAPNEKLFF. The CDR3 DNA follows: TGTGCCAGCAGTTTATGGGCCCCTAATGAAAAACTGTTTTTT.

The V gene is TRBV12-3 or TRBV12-4, the J gene TRBJ1-2; perhaps TRBD1 as D (6 bases). The CDR3 covers 13 residues. With 6 bases removed from V and 8 bases from J, the gap between germline ends came to 16 bases. CDR3 loop: CASSPGRGQGYTF. In DNA, the CDR3 is TGTGCCAGCAGCCCAGGGCGGGGGCAAGGCTACACCTTC.

The V and J genes are TRBV5-5 and TRBJ1-2; 11 bases are shared with TRBD1. The J segment lost 8 bases and the V segment lost 2 bases, leaving 11 bases of the junction unmatched. Germline V gene sequence: CDR1 SGHKS, CDR2 YYEKEE (reference sequence). The CDR3 is 16 amino acids. The CDR3 DNA reads as TGTGCCAGCAGCTTACATGGGACAGGGGGATTTAAGGGCTACACCTTC. This codes for CASSLHGTGGFKGYTF. Full variable domain (rest looked up from reference TRBV5-5 and TRBJ1-2): DAGVTQSPTHLIKTRGQQVTLRCSPISGHKSVSWYQQVLGQGPQFIFQYYEKEERGRGNFPDRFSARQFPNYSSELNVNALLLGDSALYLCASSLHGTGGFKGYTFGSGTRLTVV.

The chain carries TRBV7-9 and TRBJ1-3; tentative D call: TRBD1 (6 bases). Germline lookup yields CDR1 SEHNR and CDR2 FQNEAQ (reference sequence). Trimming pared 1 base from V and 5 bases from J, leaving 15 bases between. The CDR3 extends over 16 amino acids. The chain's CDR3 is CASSLESTGLRNTIYF. CDR3 nucleotide sequence: TGTGCCAGCAGCTTAGAGTCCACAGGGTTACGAAACACCATATATTTT.

The gene calls are TRBV6-6 and TRBJ1-5; D is possibly TRBD1 (6 bases). Trimming took off 6 bases at V and 0 bases at J, with 12 bases between the two ends. Germline assignment: CDR1 MNHNY and CDR2 SVGAGI (reference sequence). The CDR3 has 15 residues. CDR3 protein: CASRPRGNSNQPQHF. Written as DNA, the CDR3 is TGTGCCAGCAGGCCCAGGGGAAATAGCAATCAGCCCCAGCATTTT.

This chain connects TRBV30 to TRBJ2-3, with 8 nucleotides matching TRBD2. Unmatched junction bases numbered 10, after V lost 4 bases and J lost 10 bases. CDR1 is GTSNPN and CDR2 is SVGIG in the germline V gene (reference sequence). This CDR3 has 13 residues. The CDR3 region is CAWTGSGGGAQYF. CDR3 in DNA: TGTGCCTGGACGGGATCCGGGGGGGGTGCGCAGTATTTT. The full variable domain, in which reference TRBV30 and TRBJ2-3 provide the parts outside the CDR3, is SQTIHQWPATLVQPVGSPLSLECTVEGTSNPNLYWYRQAAGRGLQLLFYSVGIGQISSEVPQNLSASRPQDRQFILSSKKLLLSDSGFYLCAWTGSGGGAQYFGPGTRLTVL.

The chain has TRBV7-9 and TRBJ1-1; D call uncertain. V lost 6 bases, J lost 2 bases, and 7 bases lay in between. Germline lookup yields CDR1 SEHNR and CDR2 FQNEAQ (reference sequence). This CDR3 contains 12 residues. Here the CDR3 reads CASRMRNTEAFF. DNA of the CDR3: TGTGCCAGCAGGATGAGAAACACTGAAGCTTTCTTT.

The chain combines TRBV27 with TRBJ1-2; D might be TRBD1 (5 bases). The CDR3 spans 13 residues. Looked up from germline, CDR1 is MNHEY and CDR2 is SMNVEV (reference sequence). Trimming cost V 6 bases and J 1 base, with 9 bases left between them. CDR3 amino acids: CASSQGRNYGYTF. CDR3 bases: TGTGCCAGCAGCCAGGGACGTAACTATGGCTACACCTTC.

The chain uses TRBV28 and TRBJ1-5, with 9 positions matching TRBD1. After removal of 0 bases from V and 0 bases from J, the junction contained 15 bases not matched to a gene. CDR3 size: 21 residues. The germline gives CDR1 MDHEN, CDR2 SYDVKM. CDR3 sequence reads: CASSLWKSGTGLGYSNQPQHF. As DNA, the CDR3 is TGTGCCAGCAGTTTATGGAAATCCGGGACAGGGCTAGGGTATAGCAATCAGCCCCAGCATTTT.

The chain employs TRBV28 and TRBJ1-2; D call uncertain. Deletions cut 4 bases from V and 8 bases from J, with 14 bases between. The CDR3 sequence is 13 residues long. The germline V gene has CDR1 MDHEN and CDR2 SYDVKM. For the CDR3, the DNA is TGTGCCAGCAGTTCACGACGGGGTTGGGGCTACACCTTC. Protein: CASSSRRGWGYTF.

CDR3 bases: TGTGCCTGGAGCTTTACAGGGGGCGACGGCTACACCTTC. This translates into CAWSFTGGDGYTF. The chain has TRBV30 and TRBJ1-2; 9 bases are shared with TRBD1. V was clipped by 3 bases and J by 8 bases; unmatched bases: 7. Germline-derived CDR1 and CDR2 are GTSNPN and SVGIG (reference sequence). The CDR3 spans 13 residues.

The chain combines TRBV10-3 with TRBJ2-3, with D maybe TRBD2 (5 bases). Germline V gives CDR1 ENHRY, CDR2 SYGVKD. Trimming took off 10 bases at V and 0 bases at J, with 20 bases between the two ends. CDR3 length equals 16 residues. Here the CDR3 reads CATGGAGIGSTDTQYF. In DNA form, the CDR3 reads TGTGCCACAGGAGGAGCCGGGATAGGGAGCACAGATACGCAGTATTTT.

Here the CDR3 DNA reads TGTGCCAGCAGTTTTCCCGCCACCTACGAGCAGTACTTC. Protein sequence: CASSFPATYEQYF. This sequence joins TRBV28 and TRBJ2-7; D is unresolved. V gave up 3 bases and J gave up 2 bases, with 8 bases separating them. The CDR3 is 13 amino acids. Germline CDR1 reads MDHEN; CDR2 reads SYDVKM.

The genes are TRBV4-1 and TRBJ1-6, with a possible D match to TRBD1 (5 bases). In germline, CDR1 is MGHRA, CDR2 YSYEKL. The length of the CDR3 is 18 residues. The ends were cut back, 1 base at V and 3 bases at J, with 16 bases in the middle. In nucleotides, the CDR3 is TGCGCCAGCAGCCAAGGAACAGCGAGGGGCCTCTATAATTCACCCCTCCACTTT. Amino acids: CASSQGTARGLYNSPLHF.

The chain combines TRBV19 with TRBJ2-3; TRBD1 agrees at 7 bases. The germline V gene has CDR1 LNHDA and CDR2 SQIVND (reference sequence). V gave up 3 bases and J gave up 6 bases; unmatched junction bases: 6. The CDR3 loop spans 14 amino acids. The CDR3 loop is CASSMKGARDTQYF. Here the CDR3 DNA reads TGTGCCAGTAGTATGAAGGGGGCAAGGGATACGCAGTATTTT.

The rearrangement uses TRBV4-1 and TRBJ2-7, with D perhaps TRBD1 (5 bases). This CDR3 has 13 residues. V lost 4 bases and J lost 3, with 10 bases in between. Per the germline V gene, CDR1 is MGHRA and CDR2 is YSYEKL. CDR3 DNA sequence: TGCGCCAGCAGCCTGGACAATAACTACGAGCAGTACTTC. Its protein is CASSLDNNYEQYF.

The chain employs TRBV3-1 (or the pseudogene TRBV3-2) and TRBJ1-1, with no clear D. This CDR3 is built from 13 residues. Germline assignment: CDR1 LGHDT and CDR2 YNNKEL (reference sequence). V was cut by 0 bases and J by 10 bases, with 12 bases left in between. CDR3 loop: CASSQDLGSRAFF. The CDR3 DNA is TGTGCCAGCAGCCAAGATCTGGGTTCCAGAGCTTTCTTT.

This chain links TRBV5-6 with TRBJ2-1; D possibly uses TRBD1 or TRBD2 (5 bases each). With 4 bases removed from V and 0 bases from J, the gap between germline ends came to 14 bases. The CDR3 runs 16 residues. Germline V gives CDR1 SGHDT, CDR2 YYEEEE. Here the CDR3 DNA reads TGTGCCAGCAGCCGGACGTGGGGGAACTCCTACAATGAGCAGTTCTTC. The encoded protein is CASSRTWGNSYNEQFF. The whole variable domain, filled in from reference TRBV5-6 and TRBJ2-1, reads DAGVTQSPTHLIKTRGQQVTLRCSPKSGHDTVSWYQQALGQGPQFIFQYYEEEERQRGNFPDRFSGHQFPNYSSELNVNALLLGDSALYLCASSRTWGNSYNEQFFGPGTRLTVL.